This T cell receptor beta chain emerged from a study of identical twins' blood T cells. Donors were six healthy women in three monozygous twin pairs. TCRdb reprocessed the 5' RACE reads via MiXCR and lists one record per CDR3 protein. The sample comprises roughly 380,000 distinct CDR3 sequences, roughly 31% of which are singletons, and roughly 5.5% rests with the top ten. The V end was cut by 5 bases, the J end by 2 bases, with 12 bases between. The CDR3 runs 14 residues. Germline values: CDR1 SEHNR, CDR2 FQNEAQ (reference sequence). For this clonotype: Its antigen is unknown.

Study findings and constraints: Top TCRbeta clonotypes were shared more with twin than unrelated donors. Environmental influences on twin similarity could not be excluded.

Sequences were obtained from PBMCs. The chain links TRBV7-9 to TRBJ1-1; D unresolved. The clonotype originates from a woman aged 18 to 50 in good health. The CDR3 sequence: CASSAFLSNTEAFF. In DNA, the CDR3 is TGTGCCAGCAGCGCGTTTTTATCAAACACTGAAGCTTTCTTT.